These 10 T cell receptor beta chains came from one sample sequenced in a study of vaccination and CD4 T cells after COVID-19. Cultured CD4+ T cell DNA was sequenced using the Oncomine TCR Beta short-read assay. MiXCR was run by TCRdb on the PCR reads, yielding one entry per CDR3 protein. The profile shows about 17,000 distinct CDR3 sequences, nearly 40% of them singletons. No cognate antigen is known for these TCRs. Documented treatment: roughly 10-day PBMC culture with coronavirus spike peptide pools or control peptides (ViraFEST assay). Source material: CD4+ T cells from blood, cultured in vitro. Receptor source: a human donor who had recovered from COVID-19.

This chain joins TRBV19 and TRBJ1-2; D is perhaps TRBD1 (6 bases). The CDR3 totals 17 residues. The germline V and J ends were trimmed by 10 bases and 2 bases, with 26 bases remaining between them. Germline CDR1 and CDR2: LNHDA and SQIVND (reference sequence). CDR3 bases: TGTGCCACATATTCGGGTGCAGGGGCCTATCAAAACTATGGCTACACCTTC. This encodes CATYSGAGAYQNYGYTF.

The CDR3, as DNA: TGTGCCAGCAGCTTGTCCCTTTCCTACGAGCAGTACTTC. It yields the protein CASSLSLSYEQYF. The chain couples TRBV7-2 to TRBJ2-7; D unclear. The germline CDR1 and CDR2 sequences are SGHTA and FQGNSA. This CDR3 contains 13 residues. V was pared by 3 bases and J by 1 base, with 7 bases between.

This clonotype has just a few counts. The rearrangement uses TRBV6-1 and TRBJ1-2; 8 nucleotides match TRBD1. Per germline, CDR1 MNHNS and CDR2 SASEGT. V dropped 6 bases and J dropped 6; count of bases not matched to a gene: 9. The CDR3 is made up of 14 amino acids. The chain's CDR3 is CASSFGQGGDGYTF. The CDR3 region has the DNA TGTGCCAGCAGCTTCGGACAGGGTGGAGATGGCTACACCTTC.

The rearrangement uses TRBV28 and TRBJ2-1; 7 nucleotides line up with TRBD2. V was pared by 6 bases and J by 9 bases, with 5 bases of the junction left unmatched. The CDR3 runs to 12 residues. Germline V gene sequence: CDR1 MDHEN, CDR2 SYDVKM. The CDR3 sequence is CASRREEVEQFF. CDR3 DNA sequence: TGTGCCAGCAGACGGGAGGAAGTTGAGCAGTTCTTC.

This clonotype was counted a single time. The chain carries TRBV10-3 and TRBJ2-2; no clear D gene. Germline lookup yields CDR1 ENHRY and CDR2 SYGVKD. V was pared by 6 bases and J by 6 bases, with 11 bases between. This CDR3 comprises 13 residues. CDR3 residues: CAIRRISPGELFF. The DNA of the CDR3 is TGTGCCATCAGGCGGATTAGCCCCGGGGAGCTGTTTTTT.

The chain has TRBV6-1 and TRBJ2-5, with TRBD2 matching 7 bases. Trimming cost V 7 bases and J 5 bases; bases outside gene matches: 13. CDR1 and CDR2 from the germline V gene are MNHNS and SASEGT. The length of the CDR3 is 15 residues. CDR3 sequence (DNA): TGTGCCAGCAACCAAAAGCGGGACCATTGGGAGACCCAGTACTTC. It yields the protein CASNQKRDHWETQYF.

Only a few counts were recorded for this clonotype. CDR3 nucleotide sequence: TGTGCCAGCGTGAGGACAGGTTCTCAAGAGACCCAGTACTTC. This translates into CASVRTGSQETQYF. V gene TRBV6-2 or TRBV6-3 combines with J gene TRBJ2-5; TRBD1 agrees at 7 bases. The CDR3 spans 14 residues. Germline CDR1 and CDR2: MNHEY and SVGEGT. J was trimmed by 2 bases and V by 8 bases; bases with no gene match: 8.

This chain connects TRBV6-2 or TRBV6-3 to TRBJ2-1; 12 positions match TRBD2. Losses at the gene ends were 2 bases for V and 5 bases for J; bases not matched to a gene: 7. The CDR3 totals 17 residues. The germline CDR1 and CDR2 sequences are MNHEY and SVGEGT. The CDR3 DNA follows: TGTGCCAGCAGTTACCGCGGATGGACTAGCGGGAACAATGAGCAGTTCTTC. Amino acid sequence: CASSYRGWTSGNNEQFF.

This chain joins TRBV5-6 and TRBJ1-1; D ambiguous. The CDR3 has 16 amino acids. V gave up 4 bases and J gave up 4 bases, with 20 bases separating them. CDR1 SGHDT and CDR2 YYEEEE come from the germline V gene. As DNA, the CDR3 is TGTGCCAGCAGCCCTACGTGGCGGGCAGCGGGCACTGAAGCTTTCTTT. Protein sequence: CASSPTWRAAGTEAFF.

The chain links TRBV29-1 to TRBJ1-2; TRBD1 is a possible D gene (6 bases). Trimming left V 4 bases short and J 2 bases short, with 8 bases between. CDR1 and CDR2 from the germline V gene are SQVTM and ANQGSEA. This CDR3 has 12 residues. The CDR3 sequence is CSVVTGNYGYTF. DNA for the CDR3: TGCAGCGTTGTTACAGGGAACTATGGCTACACCTTC.